These T cell receptor beta chains were read from a single sample in a study of cytomegalovirus exposure and HLA in healthy donors. Clones were read by immunoSEQ multiplex PCR, and TCRdb kept only the in-frame ones, dropping some. This sample's clone table lists around 60,000 clones. What was sequenced was PBMCs. All receptors come from a woman aged 18-29 years in good health and CMV-seronegative. The CDR3 runs from the conserved cysteine through the conserved F or W.

v_gene: TRBV4-1
j_gene: TRBJ2-2
CDR3aa: CASSPPLGEANTGELFF

v_gene: TRBV6-1
j_gene: TRBJ2-4
CDR3aa: CASSESTEGAKNIQYF

v_gene: TRBV30
j_gene: TRBJ1-2
CDR3aa: CALFQTGGLYYGYTF

v_gene: TRBV30
j_gene: TRBJ1-1
CDR3aa: CAWRRTGEDFF

v_gene: TRBV9
j_gene: TRBJ1-1
CDR3aa: CASTRRWDTEAFF

v_gene: TRBV6-1
j_gene: TRBJ1-1
CDR3aa: CASSRLTGATEAFF

v_gene: TRBV9
j_gene: TRBJ2-7
CDR3aa: CASSGGLTGGPLTYEQYF

v_gene: TRBV10-3
j_gene: TRBJ2-7
CDR3aa: CAIFAGTGDGSSYEQYF

v_gene: TRBV30
j_gene: TRBJ2-3
CDR3aa: CAWSVSPGRQGGADTQYF

v_gene: TRBV2
j_gene: TRBJ2-7
CDR3aa: CASISSIGAPGGEQYF

v_gene: TRBV29-1
j_gene: TRBJ2-1
CDR3aa: CSVEEGQDLFADNEQFF

v_gene: TRBV6-1
j_gene: TRBJ1-5
CDR3aa: CASSWGQGGNQPQHF

v_gene: TRBV5-1
j_gene: TRBJ1-1
CDR3aa: CASKEGAGTEAFF

v_gene: TRBV6-1
j_gene: TRBJ1-1
CDR3aa: CASSERDRNTEAFF

v_gene: TRBV19
j_gene: TRBJ1-2
CDR3aa: CASSIDPTVGGEGYTF

v_gene: TRBV28
j_gene: TRBJ2-7
CDR3aa: CASSPPGAISYEQYF

v_gene: TRBV2
j_gene: TRBJ2-2
CDR3aa: CASRGLVNTGELFF

v_gene: TRBV9
j_gene: TRBJ1-3
CDR3aa: CASSVGGDSGNTIYF

v_gene: TRBV5-4
j_gene: TRBJ2-5
CDR3aa: CASSLGQGAGETQYF

v_gene: TRBV18
j_gene: TRBJ1-4
CDR3aa: CASSPTTNEKLFF

v_gene: TRBV28
j_gene: TRBJ2-3
CDR3aa: CASTGQTLATQYF

v_gene: TRBV5-4
j_gene: TRBJ2-1
CDR3aa: CASSPPRGGTYNEQFF

v_gene: TRBV7-9
j_gene: TRBJ2-7
CDR3aa: CASSWGEGYEQYF

v_gene: TRBV5-1
j_gene: TRBJ1-1
CDR3aa: CASRQTGANTEAFF

v_gene: TRBV12-5
j_gene: TRBJ2-3
CDR3aa: CASGLVIAGPIDTQYF

v_gene: TRBV9
j_gene: TRBJ2-7
CDR3aa: CASSVAGQETYEQYF

v_gene: TRBV30
j_gene: TRBJ1-3
CDR3aa: CAWSTQGGRNTIYF

v_gene: TRBV30
j_gene: TRBJ1-2
CDR3aa: CAWRTGEIYGYTF

v_gene: TRBV6-5
j_gene: TRBJ1-2
CDR3aa: CASRSEQGVIYGYTF

v_gene: TRBV10-3
j_gene: TRBJ2-1
CDR3aa: CAISDRPSYNEQFF

v_gene: TRBV30
j_gene: TRBJ1-1
CDR3aa: CAWTMDRGNTEAFF

v_gene: TRBV7-2
j_gene: TRBJ1-1
CDR3aa: CASSLEGLGTEAFF

v_gene: TRBV27
j_gene: TRBJ2-5
CDR3aa: CASSGLREPGETQYF

v_gene: TRBV6-5
j_gene: -
CDR3aa: CASSEDRGSYEQYF